This passage covers 22 T cell receptor beta chains from one sample sequenced in a study of T cell responses to AZD1222 COVID-19 vaccine. Libraries were prepared by immunoSEQ multiplex PCR; TCRdb keeps only in-frame clonotypes and omits some of them. The data contain around 100,000 clones, more than 90% of them seen just once; the ten biggest clones take up 2% to 2.5%. The sample consisted of peripheral blood, taken on day 0 of AZD1222 vaccination. Receptors were obtained from an adult in good health.

This clone was observed once. This chain links TRBV5-1 with TRBJ2-7, with D unresolved. V lost 7 bases and J 0 bases, leaving 14 bases between the germline ends. Germline CDR1 SGHRS, CDR2 YFSETQ. This CDR3 region has 14 residues. CDR3 nucleotides: TGCGCCAGCCCTCTCCCGTGGCTCTCCTACGAGCAGTACTTC. This encodes CASPLPWLSYEQYF.

V and J are TRBV6-2 or TRBV6-3 and TRBJ1-4; unclear D gene. Germline V gene data show CDR1 as MNHEY and CDR2 as SVGEGT. This CDR3 is 12 amino acids long. The V end lost 2 bases, the J end lost 8 bases, and 6 bases lay between the germline ends. The CDR3 sequence is CASSYAREKLFF. As DNA, the CDR3 is TGTGCCAGCAGTTACGCCCGAGAAAAACTGTTTTTT.

This clone was seen only once. This chain uses TRBV12-3 or TRBV12-4 with TRBJ1-1; no clear D gene. The CDR3 loop spans 11 amino acids. Trimming stripped 5 bases from V and 5 bases from J, with 6 bases between. CDR3 coding DNA: TGTGCCAGCAGTACAACAACTGAAGCTTTCTTT. Protein: CASSTTTEAFF.

The rearrangement joins TRBV20-1 to TRBJ1-2; TRBD1 might be the D (5 bases). CDR3 length equals 15 residues. The V and J ends lost 3 bases and 3 bases respectively, with 17 bases between them. Germline CDR1 DFQATT, CDR2 SNEGSKA (reference sequence). This chain's CDR3 is CSASSGQLGHYGYTF. The CDR3, as DNA: TGCAGTGCTAGTAGTGGGCAATTGGGGCACTATGGCTACACCTTC.

V gene TRBV19 combines with J gene TRBJ1-1; the match to TRBD1 covers 7 bases. The CDR3 loop spans 14 amino acids. V lost 3 bases and J lost 2; bases outside the gene matches: 3. Germline V gene data show CDR1 as LNHDA and CDR2 as SQIVND (reference sequence). CDR3 protein: CASSMGQINTEAFF. As DNA, the CDR3 is TGTGCCAGTAGTATGGGACAGATCAACACTGAAGCTTTCTTT.

V is TRBV7-2 and J is TRBJ2-3, with 11 bases matching TRBD2. The germline V gene has CDR1 SGHTA and CDR2 FQGNSA. CDR3 length: 14 residues. The V and J ends lost 1 base and 11 bases, in that order; junction bases with no gene match: 5. The CDR3 is CASSLEPSGGLQYF. CDR3 sequence (DNA): TGTGCCAGCAGCTTAGAGCCTAGCGGGGGGCTGCAGTATTTT.

This sequence joins TRBV9 and TRBJ1-1; D possibly corresponds to TRBD1 (6 bases). CDR3 length equals 12 residues. Germline CDR1 and CDR2: SGDLS and YYNGEE. Trimming stripped 6 bases from V and 4 bases from J, with 10 bases between. CDR3 DNA sequence: TGTGCCAGCAAGGGGGAGGTCACTGAAGCTTTCTTT. Protein: CASKGEVTEAFF.

The V gene is TRBV6-5, the J gene TRBJ2-7, with 9 nucleotides matching TRBD2. CDR1 is MNHEY, CDR2 SVGAGI, per germline. CDR3 size: 15 residues. The junction had 8 bases not matched to a gene; V was cut back by 7 bases and J by 1 base. CDR3 coding DNA: TGTGCCAGCAAGAAAGGGCTAGCGGGATCCTACGAGCAGTACTTC. Amino acid sequence: CASKKGLAGSYEQYF.

The chain employs TRBV21-1 and TRBJ1-1; TRBD1, the table's D call, lacks a check against the DNA. TRBV21-1 is flagged as a pseudogene. This CDR3 region has 15 residues. The CDR3 bases are TGTGCCAGCAGGGTGGGGACAAAGAGGAACACTGAAGCTTTCTTT. It translates to CASRVGTKRNTEAFF.

With regard to this clone: Other DNA sequences of this sample code for an identical CDR3. This chain joins TRBV28 and TRBJ1-5; no definite D call. This CDR3 contains 13 residues. Trimming took 5 bases from V and 4 from J, leaving 9 bases between them. Looked up from germline, CDR1 is MDHEN and CDR2 is SYDVKM. The CDR3 spells CASSRTVNQPQHF. Written as DNA, the CDR3 is TGTGCCAGCAGTCGGACCGTAAATCAGCCCCAGCATTTT.

CDR3 sequence: CAISESGGGGAKAFF. DNA for the CDR3: TGTGCCATCAGTGAGTCGGGTGGGGGGGGAGCAAAAGCTTTCTTT. The chain employs TRBV10-3 and TRBJ1-1; D is possibly TRBD1 (5 bases). With 0 bases removed from V and 9 bases from J, the gap between germline ends came to 17 bases. Germline CDR1 ENHRY, CDR2 SYGVKD. The CDR3 is 15 amino acids.

This clone was detected only once. For the CDR3, the DNA is TGTGCCAGCAACCCCCTACGTCGGACTGAAGCTTTCTTT. Residues: CASNPLRRTEAFF. This sequence joins TRBV6-5 and TRBJ1-1; unclear D gene. This CDR3 has 13 residues. V was cut by 7 bases and J by 5 bases, with 14 bases left in between. The germline V gene has CDR1 MNHEY and CDR2 SVGAGI.

The J gene is TRBJ1-2, the V gene TRBV6-5; D is undetermined. Trimming left V 6 bases short and J 0 bases short, with 11 bases between. The CDR3 has 14 residues. Looked up from germline, CDR1 is MNHEY and CDR2 is SVGAGI. CDR3 residues: CASSPGIANYGYTF. The CDR3 DNA reads as TGTGCCAGCAGCCCGGGGATAGCTAACTATGGCTACACCTTC.

V and J are TRBV27 and TRBJ1-2; unclear D gene. Per the germline V gene, CDR1 is MNHEY and CDR2 is SMNVEV (reference sequence). The CDR3 has 19 residues. Trimming took off 0 bases at V and 6 bases at J, with 26 bases between the two ends. The CDR3 bases are TGTGCCAGCAGTTTATCCCCCCATCGCGGCGGACGTGGTTTTGATGGCTACACCTTC. As protein: CASSLSPHRGGRGFDGYTF.

CDR3 DNA sequence: TGTGCCACCAGTTGGGACAGCAATCAGCCCCAGCATTTT. Translated, it gives CATSWDSNQPQHF. The V gene is TRBV15, the J gene TRBJ1-5; the D gene is possibly TRBD1 (5 bases). The CDR3 is made up of 13 amino acids. The V end was cut by 6 bases, the J end by 1 base, with 7 bases between. Germline V CDR1 and CDR2: LNHNV, YYDKDF (reference sequence). Full variable domain (remainder filled in from reference TRBV15 and TRBJ1-5): DAMVIQNPRYQVTQFGKPVTLSCSQTLNHNVMYWYQQKSSQAPKLLFHYYDKDFNNEADTPDNFQSRRPNTSFCFLDIRSPGLGDTAMYLCATSWDSNQPQHFGDGTRLSIL.

For the CDR3, the DNA is TGTGCCAGCAGTGAAGAGGCCAGAAGATATGGCTACACCTTC. Translated, it gives CASSEEARRYGYTF. This chain uses TRBV6-1 with TRBJ1-2; D ambiguous. V dropped 1 base and J dropped 5 bases, with 11 bases sitting between them. The CDR3 covers 14 residues. Per germline, CDR1 MNHNS and CDR2 SASEGT.

The rearrangement links TRBV5-6 to TRBJ2-3; maybe TRBD2 (6 bases). Germline CDR1 is SGHDT and CDR2 is YYEEEE. CDR3 length equals 14 residues. The V end lost 3 bases, the J end lost 6 bases, and 14 bases lay between the germline ends. The CDR3 nucleotides are TGTGCCAGCAGCTCTTCACCAGGGAGGGATACGCAGTATTTT. This translates into CASSSSPGRDTQYF.

The CDR3 region is CASSQSPGPGELFF. Here the CDR3 DNA reads TGCGCCAGCAGCCAAAGTCCGGGGCCTGGGGAGCTGTTTTTT. The V call is TRBV4-3, the J call TRBJ2-2, with D perhaps matching TRBD1 or TRBD2 (5 bases each). The V end was cut by 2 bases, the J end by 8 bases, with 12 bases between. The germline CDR1 and CDR2 sequences are LGHNA and YSLEER. The length of the CDR3 is 14 residues.

V gene TRBV7-6 combines with J gene TRBJ2-7, with TRBD2 matching 7 bases. Per germline, CDR1 SGHVS and CDR2 FNYEAQ. The CDR3 has 14 amino acids. Germline trimming cut 2 bases from V and 5 bases from J; bases unmatched to any gene: 6. CDR3 region: CASSLRGVNNEQYF. As DNA, the CDR3 is TGTGCCAGCAGCTTACGGGGGGTTAATAACGAGCAGTACTTC.

J is TRBJ1-2 and V is TRBV11-3, with D unresolved. The CDR3 is 14 amino acids. Trimming stripped 4 bases from V and 1 base from J, with 10 bases between. Germline CDR1 is SGHNT and CDR2 is YENEEA. The CDR3: CASSSRRDNYGYTF. The CDR3 DNA follows: TGTGCCAGCAGCTCCCGGCGGGATAACTATGGCTACACCTTC.

This rearrangement joins TRBV5-4 to TRBJ1-1; tentative D call: TRBD1 (6 bases). This CDR3 has 15 residues. The V gene's germline CDR1 is SGHNT and CDR2 YYREEE (reference sequence). Trimming left V 4 bases short and J 6 bases short, with 19 bases between. CDR3 DNA sequence: TGTGCCAGCAGCCCCGATTTGGGGACATTCCCTGAAGCTTTCTTT. Translating it yields CASSPDLGTFPEAFF.

The rearrangement links TRBV9 to TRBJ2-5; possibly TRBD1 or TRBD2 for D (5 bases each). The CDR3 extends over 16 amino acids. V lost 3 bases and J 2 bases, leaving 17 bases between the germline ends. Germline CDR1 and CDR2: SGDLS and YYNGEE. This CDR3 is CASSARGSGRQETQYF. In nucleotides, the CDR3 is TGTGCCAGCAGCGCCCGAGGTTCGGGGCGGCAAGAGACCCAGTACTTC.